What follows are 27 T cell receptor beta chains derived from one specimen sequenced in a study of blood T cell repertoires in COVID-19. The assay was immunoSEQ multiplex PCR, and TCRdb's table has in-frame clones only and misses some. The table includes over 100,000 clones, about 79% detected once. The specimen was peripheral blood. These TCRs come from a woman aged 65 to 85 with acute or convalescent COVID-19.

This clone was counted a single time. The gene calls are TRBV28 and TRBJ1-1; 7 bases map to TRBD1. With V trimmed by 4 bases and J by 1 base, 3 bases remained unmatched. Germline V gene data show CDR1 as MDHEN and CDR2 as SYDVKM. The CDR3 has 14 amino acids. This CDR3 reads CASSSTGENTEAFF. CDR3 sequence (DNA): TGTGCCAGCAGTTCCACAGGGGAGAACACTGAAGCTTTCTTT.

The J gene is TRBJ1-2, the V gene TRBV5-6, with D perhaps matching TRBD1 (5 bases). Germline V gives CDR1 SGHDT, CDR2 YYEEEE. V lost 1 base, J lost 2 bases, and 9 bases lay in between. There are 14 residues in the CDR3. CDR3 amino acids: CASSLQGRNYGYTF. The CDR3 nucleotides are TGTGCCAGCAGCTTGCAGGGCAGGAACTATGGCTACACCTTC.

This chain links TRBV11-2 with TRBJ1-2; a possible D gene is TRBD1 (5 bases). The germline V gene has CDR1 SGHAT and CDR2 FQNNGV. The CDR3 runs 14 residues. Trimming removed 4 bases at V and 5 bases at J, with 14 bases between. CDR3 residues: CASSSYGTGYGYTF. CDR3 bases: TGTGCCAGCAGCTCTTATGGGACTGGGTATGGCTACACCTTC.

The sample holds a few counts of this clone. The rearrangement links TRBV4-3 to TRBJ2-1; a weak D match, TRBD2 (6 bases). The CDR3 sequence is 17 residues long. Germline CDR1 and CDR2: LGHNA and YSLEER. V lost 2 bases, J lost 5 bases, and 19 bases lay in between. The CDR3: CASSQRGGTGPHNEQFF. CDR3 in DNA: TGCGCCAGCAGCCAAAGGGGAGGTACCGGGCCCCACAATGAGCAGTTCTTC.

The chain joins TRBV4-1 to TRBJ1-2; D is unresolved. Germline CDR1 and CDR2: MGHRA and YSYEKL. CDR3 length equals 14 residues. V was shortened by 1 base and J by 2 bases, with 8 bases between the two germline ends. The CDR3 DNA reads TGCGCCAGCAGCCAAGGGTCGGGGAACTATGGCTACACCTTC. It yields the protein CASSQGSGNYGYTF.

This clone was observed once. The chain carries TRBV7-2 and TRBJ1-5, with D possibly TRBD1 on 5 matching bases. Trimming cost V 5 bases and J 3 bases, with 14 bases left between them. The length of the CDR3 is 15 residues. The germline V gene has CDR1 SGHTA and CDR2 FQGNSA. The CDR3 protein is CASSVDSTNNQPQHF. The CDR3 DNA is TGTGCCAGCAGCGTCGACAGCACTAACAATCAGCCCCAGCATTTT.

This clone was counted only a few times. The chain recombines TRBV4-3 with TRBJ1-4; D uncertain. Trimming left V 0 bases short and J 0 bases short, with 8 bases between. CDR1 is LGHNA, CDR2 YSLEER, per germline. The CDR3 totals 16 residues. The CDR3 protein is CASSQDYSATNEKLFF. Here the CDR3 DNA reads TGCGCCAGCAGCCAAGATTACTCGGCAACTAATGAAAAACTGTTTTTT.

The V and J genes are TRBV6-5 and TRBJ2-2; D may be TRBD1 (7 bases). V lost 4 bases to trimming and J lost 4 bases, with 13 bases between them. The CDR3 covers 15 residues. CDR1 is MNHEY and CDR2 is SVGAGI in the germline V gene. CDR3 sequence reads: CASSSGGFSTGELFF. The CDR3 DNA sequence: TGTGCCAGCAGTTCAGGGGGGTTTTCCACCGGGGAGCTGTTTTTT.

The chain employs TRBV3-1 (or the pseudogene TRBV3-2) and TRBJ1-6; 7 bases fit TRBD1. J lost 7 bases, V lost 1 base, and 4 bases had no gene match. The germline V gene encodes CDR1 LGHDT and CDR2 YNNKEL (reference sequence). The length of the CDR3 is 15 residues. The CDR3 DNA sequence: TGTGCCAGCAGCCAAGGCGGGACAGCCAATTCACCCCTCCACTTT. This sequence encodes CASSQGGTANSPLHF.

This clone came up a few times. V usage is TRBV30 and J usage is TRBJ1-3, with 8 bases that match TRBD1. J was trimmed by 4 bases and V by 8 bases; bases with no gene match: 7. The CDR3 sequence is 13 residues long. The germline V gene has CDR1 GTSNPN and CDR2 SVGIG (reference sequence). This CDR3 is CASTQGAGNTIYF. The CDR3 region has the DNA TGTGCCAGCACTCAGGGGGCCGGAAACACCATATATTTT.

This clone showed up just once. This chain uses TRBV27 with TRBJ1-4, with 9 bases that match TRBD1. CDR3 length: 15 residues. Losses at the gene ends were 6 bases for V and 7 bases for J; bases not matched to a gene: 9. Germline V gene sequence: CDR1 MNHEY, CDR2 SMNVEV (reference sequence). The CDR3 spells CASREGQGGGEKLFF. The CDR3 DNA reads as TGTGCCAGCAGGGAGGGACAGGGCGGGGGTGAAAAACTGTTTTTT.

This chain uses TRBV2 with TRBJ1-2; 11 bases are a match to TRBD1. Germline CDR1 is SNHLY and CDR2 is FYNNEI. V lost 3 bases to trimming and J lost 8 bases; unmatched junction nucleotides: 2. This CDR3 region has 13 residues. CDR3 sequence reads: CASSDRDRGGYTF. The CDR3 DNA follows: TGTGCCAGCAGTGACCGGGACAGGGGGGGCTACACCTTC.

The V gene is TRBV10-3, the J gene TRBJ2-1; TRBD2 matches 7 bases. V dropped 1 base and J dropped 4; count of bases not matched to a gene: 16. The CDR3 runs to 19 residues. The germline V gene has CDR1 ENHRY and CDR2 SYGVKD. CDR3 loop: CAISELSGGVQAGYNEQFF. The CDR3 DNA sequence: TGTGCCATCAGTGAGTTATCGGGGGGTGTACAGGCGGGGTACAATGAGCAGTTCTTC.

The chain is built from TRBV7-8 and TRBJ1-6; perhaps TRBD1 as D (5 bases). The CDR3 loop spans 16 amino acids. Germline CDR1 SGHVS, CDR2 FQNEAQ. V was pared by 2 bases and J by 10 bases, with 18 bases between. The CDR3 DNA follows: TGTGCCAGCAGCTTACCACCGGGGGATGTAGGGTCACCCCTCCACTTT. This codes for CASSLPPGDVGSPLHF.

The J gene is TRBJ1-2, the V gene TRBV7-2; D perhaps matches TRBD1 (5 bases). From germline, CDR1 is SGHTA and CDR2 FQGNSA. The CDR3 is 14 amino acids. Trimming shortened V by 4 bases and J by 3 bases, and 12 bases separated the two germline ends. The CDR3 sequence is CASSSRRDYYGYTF. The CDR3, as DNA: TGTGCCAGCAGCTCCAGGCGGGACTACTATGGCTACACCTTC.

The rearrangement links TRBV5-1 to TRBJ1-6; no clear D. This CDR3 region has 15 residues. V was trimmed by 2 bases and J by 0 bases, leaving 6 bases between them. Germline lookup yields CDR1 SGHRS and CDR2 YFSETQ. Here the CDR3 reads CASSLDSSYNSPLHF. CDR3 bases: TGCGCCAGCAGCTTAGATAGCTCCTATAATTCACCCCTCCACTTT.

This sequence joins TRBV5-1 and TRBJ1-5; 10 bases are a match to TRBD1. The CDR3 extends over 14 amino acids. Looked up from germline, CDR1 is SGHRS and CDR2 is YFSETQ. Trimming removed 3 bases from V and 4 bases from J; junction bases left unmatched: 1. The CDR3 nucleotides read TGCGCCAGCAGCTCGGGACAGGGGAATCAGCCCCAGCATTTT. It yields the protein CASSSGQGNQPQHF.

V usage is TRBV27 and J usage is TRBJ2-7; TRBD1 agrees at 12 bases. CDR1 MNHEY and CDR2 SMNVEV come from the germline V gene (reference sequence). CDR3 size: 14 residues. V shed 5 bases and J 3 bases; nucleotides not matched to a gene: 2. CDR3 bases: TGTGCCAGCAGTCGGGACAGGGGGCTCTACGAGCAGTACTTC. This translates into CASSRDRGLYEQYF.

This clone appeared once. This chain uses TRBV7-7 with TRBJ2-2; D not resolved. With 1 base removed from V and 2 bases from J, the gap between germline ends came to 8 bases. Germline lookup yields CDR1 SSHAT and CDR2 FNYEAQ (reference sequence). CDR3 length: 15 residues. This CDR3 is CASSLELVNTGELFF. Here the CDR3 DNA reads TGTGCCAGCAGCTTAGAATTAGTTAACACCGGGGAGCTGTTTTTT. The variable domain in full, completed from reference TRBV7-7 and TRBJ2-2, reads GAGVSQSPRYKVTKRGQDVTLRCDPISSHATLYWYQQALGQGPEFLTYFNYEAQPDKSGLPSDRFSAERPEGSISTLTIQRTEQRDSAMYRCASSLELVNTGELFFGEGSRLTVL.

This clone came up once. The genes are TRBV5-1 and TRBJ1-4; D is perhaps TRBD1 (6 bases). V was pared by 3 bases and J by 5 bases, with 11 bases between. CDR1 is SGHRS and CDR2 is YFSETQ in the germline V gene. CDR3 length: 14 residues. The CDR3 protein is CASSSGQKNEKLFF. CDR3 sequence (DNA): TGCGCCAGCAGCTCTGGACAGAAAAATGAAAAACTGTTTTTT.

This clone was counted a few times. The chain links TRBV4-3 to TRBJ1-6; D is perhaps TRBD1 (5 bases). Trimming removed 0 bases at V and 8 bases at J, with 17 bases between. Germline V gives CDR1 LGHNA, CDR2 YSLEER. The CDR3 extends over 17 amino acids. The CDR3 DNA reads TGCGCCAGCAGCCAAGAGATCCGTCGACAGAACCATTCACCCCTCCACTTT. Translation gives CASSQEIRRQNHSPLHF.

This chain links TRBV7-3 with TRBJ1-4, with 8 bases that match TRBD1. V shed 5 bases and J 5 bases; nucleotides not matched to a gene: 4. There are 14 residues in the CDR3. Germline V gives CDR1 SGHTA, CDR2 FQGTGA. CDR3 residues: CASSPTGGNEKLFF. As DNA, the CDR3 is TGTGCCAGCAGCCCAACAGGGGGGAATGAAAAACTGTTTTTT.

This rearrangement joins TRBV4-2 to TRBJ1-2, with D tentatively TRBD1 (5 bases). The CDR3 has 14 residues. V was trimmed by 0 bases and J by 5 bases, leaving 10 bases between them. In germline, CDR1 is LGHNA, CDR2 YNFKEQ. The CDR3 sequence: CASSQEGEGYGYTF. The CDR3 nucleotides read TGTGCCAGCAGCCAAGAAGGGGAGGGGTATGGCTACACCTTC.

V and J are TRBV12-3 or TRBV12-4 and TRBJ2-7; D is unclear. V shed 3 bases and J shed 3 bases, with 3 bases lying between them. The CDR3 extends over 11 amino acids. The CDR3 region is CASSFRYEQYF. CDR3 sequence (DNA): TGTGCCAGCAGTTTCCGCTACGAGCAGTACTTC.

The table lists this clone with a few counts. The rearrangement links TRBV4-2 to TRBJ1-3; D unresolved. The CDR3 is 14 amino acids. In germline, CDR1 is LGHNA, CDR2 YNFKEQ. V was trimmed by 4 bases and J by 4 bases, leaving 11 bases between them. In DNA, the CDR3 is TGTGCCAGCAGCCCAGGCTTTGAGGGAAACACCATATATTTT. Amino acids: CASSPGFEGNTIYF.

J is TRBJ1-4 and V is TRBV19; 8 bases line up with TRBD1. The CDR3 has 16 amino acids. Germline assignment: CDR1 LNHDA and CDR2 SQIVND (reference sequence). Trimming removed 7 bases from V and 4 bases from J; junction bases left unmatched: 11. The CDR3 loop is CASKVAGGAVNEKLFF. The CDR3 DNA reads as TGTGCCAGTAAGGTGGCAGGGGGCGCGGTTAATGAAAAACTGTTTTTT.

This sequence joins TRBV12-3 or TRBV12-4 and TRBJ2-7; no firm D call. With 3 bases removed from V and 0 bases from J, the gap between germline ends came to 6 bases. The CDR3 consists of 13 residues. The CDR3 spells CASSFGSSYEQYV. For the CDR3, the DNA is TGTGCCAGCAGTTTCGGGTCCTCCTACGAGCAGTACGTC.